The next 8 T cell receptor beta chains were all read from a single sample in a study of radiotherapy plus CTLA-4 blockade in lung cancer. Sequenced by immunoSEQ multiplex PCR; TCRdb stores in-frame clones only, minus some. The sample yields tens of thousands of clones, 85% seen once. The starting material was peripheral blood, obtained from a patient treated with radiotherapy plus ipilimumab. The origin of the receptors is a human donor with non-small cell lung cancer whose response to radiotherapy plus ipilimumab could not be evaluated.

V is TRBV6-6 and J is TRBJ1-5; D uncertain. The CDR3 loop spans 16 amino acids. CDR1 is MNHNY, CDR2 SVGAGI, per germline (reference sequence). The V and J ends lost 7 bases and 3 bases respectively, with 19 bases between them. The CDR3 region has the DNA TGTGCCAGCACCCCGAGATCCGGGAGCGACAATCAGCCCCAGCATTTT. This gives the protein CASTPRSGSDNQPQHF.

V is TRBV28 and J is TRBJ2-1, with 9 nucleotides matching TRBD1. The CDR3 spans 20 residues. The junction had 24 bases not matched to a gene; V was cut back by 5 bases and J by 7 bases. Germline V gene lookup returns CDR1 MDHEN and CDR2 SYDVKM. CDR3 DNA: TGTGCCAGCAGTCCGCAGTCCTCCACCGATTCTGACAGGGGGTCGAATGAGCAGTTCTTC. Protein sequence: CASSPQSSTDSDRGSNEQFF.

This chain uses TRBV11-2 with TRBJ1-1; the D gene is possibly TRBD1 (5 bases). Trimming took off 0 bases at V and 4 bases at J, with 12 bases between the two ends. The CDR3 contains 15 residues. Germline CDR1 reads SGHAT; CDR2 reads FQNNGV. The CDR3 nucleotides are TGTGCCAGCAGCTTAGATCGCAGGGTTGGCACTGAAGCTTTCTTT. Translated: CASSLDRRVGTEAFF.

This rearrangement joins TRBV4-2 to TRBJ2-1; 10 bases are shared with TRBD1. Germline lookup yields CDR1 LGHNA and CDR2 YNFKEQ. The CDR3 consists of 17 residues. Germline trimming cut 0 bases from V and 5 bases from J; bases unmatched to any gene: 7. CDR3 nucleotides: TGTGCCAGCAGCCAAGAAACCCGACAGGGGGCCCACAATGAGCAGTTCTTC. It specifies CASSQETRQGAHNEQFF.

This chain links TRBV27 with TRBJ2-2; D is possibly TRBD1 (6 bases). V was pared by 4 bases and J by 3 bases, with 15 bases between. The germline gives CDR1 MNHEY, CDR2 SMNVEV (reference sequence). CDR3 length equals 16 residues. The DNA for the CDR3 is TGTGCCAGCAGTTCCCTTGGACAGCTTGACACCGGGGAGCTGTTTTTT. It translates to CASSSLGQLDTGELFF.

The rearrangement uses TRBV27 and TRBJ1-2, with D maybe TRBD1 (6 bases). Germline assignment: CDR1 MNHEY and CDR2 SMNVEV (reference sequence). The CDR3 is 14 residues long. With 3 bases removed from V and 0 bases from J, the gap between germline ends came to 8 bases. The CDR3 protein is CASSFAGANYGYTF. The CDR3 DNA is TGTGCCAGCAGTTTCGCAGGGGCTAACTATGGCTACACCTTC.

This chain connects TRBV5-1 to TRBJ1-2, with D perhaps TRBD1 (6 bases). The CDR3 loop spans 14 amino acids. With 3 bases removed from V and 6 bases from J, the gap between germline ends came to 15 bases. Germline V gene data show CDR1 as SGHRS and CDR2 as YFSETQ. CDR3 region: CASSSTGMDNGYTF. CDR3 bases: TGCGCCAGCAGCTCCACAGGGATGGATAATGGCTACACCTTC.

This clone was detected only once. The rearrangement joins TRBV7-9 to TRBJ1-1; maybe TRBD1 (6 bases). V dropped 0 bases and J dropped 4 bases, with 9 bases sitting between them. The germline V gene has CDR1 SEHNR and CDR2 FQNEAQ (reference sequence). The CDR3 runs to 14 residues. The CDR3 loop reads CASSLAVGGTEAFF. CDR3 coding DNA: TGTGCCAGCAGCTTAGCGGTAGGGGGCACTGAAGCTTTCTTT.